This T cell receptor (beta chain) was documented in a study of blood T cell repertoires in COVID-19 (TCRdb year 2020). About the study as a whole: The collaborator samples originated in the United States, Italy and Spain and spanned the acute and convalescent phases of COVID-19. Deeply sampled blood TCRbeta repertoires from subjects exposed to, actively infected with, or recovered from COVID-19 were included in the dataset. The prospective study material was composed of cDNA or gDNA derived from T cells, B-cell-depleted T cells, or PBMCs. The repertoires were released in a freely available public database intended as a resource for research on the immune response to SARS-CoV-2. Where HLA class I and class II types were available, the types were taken from metadata supplied by the sample provider, not from assay-based typing. Samples came from the ongoing ImmuneRACE study (first 160 participants) plus 1,254 subjects from 6 global collaborators. Sample metadata almost always included a de-identified subject ID, COVID-19 status, age in years and sex. Study-wide conclusions, independent of this receptor: How much clinical and demographic metadata was included differed by source and by participant, and the metadata was provided uncurated.

A remark on this clone: The antigen it binds to is not known. Within one base of it there is no much larger clone, and no base qualities were kept.

Reading the germline V gene gives CDR1 SNHLY and CDR2 FYNNEI. The germline V and J ends show losses of 6 bases and 5 bases respectively, and no gene match explains 6 bases of the junction. From cysteine to phenylalanine, the CDR3 is 13 amino acids long. Solely the CDR3 DNA is kept, with 39 bases framed from the first base. Each collaborating institution followed its own protocols to collect whole blood in K2EDTA tubes. For TCRbeta analysis, collaborator samples were shipped as frozen whole blood, as isolated PBMCs, or as DNA extracted from either sample type. The immunoSEQ Assay, a bias-controlled multiplex PCR, was used to amplify TCRbeta CDR3 regions from genomic DNA. The paper's processing steps were these. Nucleated cell counts per sample were estimated from amplification of reference gene primers within the assay. Sequence reads were collapsed and filtered to measure the absolute abundance of every unique TCRbeta CDR3 rearrangement. For each sample, productive Simpson clonality was calculated by taking the square root of Simpson's diversity index across productive rearrangements. Held by TCRdb, this immuneACCESS table contains in-frame sequences only and omits some clones. Under half of the omission traces to an unresolved V gene where checked; the cause of the rest is unknown. V and J calls and clone size follow that table, whereas D and trimming were derived from the DNA. The sample profile shows approximately 130,000 clones; around 87% of them were found once. Clones ranked in the top ten supply more than 2% of the sample.

The sequence was collected from a woman aged 50 to 60 with acute or convalescent COVID-19. The sample was peripheral blood. Recombination connected TRBV2 to TRBJ2-5; a stretch of 7 junction bases matches TRBD1. The CDR3 protein is CASSPWDSETQYF. The DNA sequence follows: TGTGCCAGCAGCCCGTGGGACAGTGAGACCCAGTACTTC.